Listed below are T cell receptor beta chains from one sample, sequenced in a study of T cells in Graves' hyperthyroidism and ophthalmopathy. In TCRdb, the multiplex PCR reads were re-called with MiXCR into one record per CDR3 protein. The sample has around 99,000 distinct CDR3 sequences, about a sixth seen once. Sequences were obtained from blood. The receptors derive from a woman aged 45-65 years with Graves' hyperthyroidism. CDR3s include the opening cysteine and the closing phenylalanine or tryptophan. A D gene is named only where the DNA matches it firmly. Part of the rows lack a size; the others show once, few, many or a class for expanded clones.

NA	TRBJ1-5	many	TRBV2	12	CASSDRNQPQHF	TGTGCCAGCAGTGACAGAAATCAGCCCCAGCATTTT
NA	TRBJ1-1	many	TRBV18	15	CASSHTGTPDTEAFF	TGTGCCAGCTCACATACCGGGACACCAGACACTGAAGCTTTCTTT
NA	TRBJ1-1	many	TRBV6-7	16	CASSYLSRTNTAGAFF	TGTGCCAGCAGTTACTTATCCAGGACTAACACAGCTGGGGCTTTCTTT
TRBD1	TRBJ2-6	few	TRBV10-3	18	CAISRQGQGNSRANVLTF	TGTGCCATCAGCAGACAAGGACAGGGGAACTCTCGGGCCAACGTCCTGACTTTC
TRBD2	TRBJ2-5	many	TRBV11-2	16	CASSASSGRGLETQYF	TGTGCCAGCAGCGCGTCTAGCGGGAGAGGATTAGAGACCCAGTACTTC
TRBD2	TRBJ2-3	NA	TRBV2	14	CASRAGTITDTQYF	TGTGCCAGCAGAGCCGGGACTATCACAGATACGCAGTATTTT
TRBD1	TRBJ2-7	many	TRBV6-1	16	CASSEARTGGFYEQYF	TGTGCCAGCAGTGAAGCTCGGACAGGGGGCTTCTACGAGCAGTACTTC
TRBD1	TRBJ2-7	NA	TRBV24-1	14	CATSDFGQGYEQYF	TGTGCCACCAGTGATTTCGGACAGGGATACGAGCAGTACTTC
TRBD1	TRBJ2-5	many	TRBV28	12	CASSLYRDREYF	TGTGCCAGCAGTTTATATCGGGACAGGGAGTACTTC
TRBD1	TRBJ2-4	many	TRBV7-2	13	CASSLVQGNIQYF	TGTGCCAGCAGCTTAGTACAGGGGAACATTCAGTACTTC
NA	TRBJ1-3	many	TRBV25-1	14	CASSDGSSGNTIYF	TGTGCCAGCAGTGACGGTAGCTCTGGAAACACCATATATTTT
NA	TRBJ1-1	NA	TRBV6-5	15	CASSYTPGGNTEAFF	TGTGCCAGCAGTTACACGCCGGGCGGAAACACTGAAGCTTTCTTT
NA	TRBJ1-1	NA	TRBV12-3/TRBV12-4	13	CASSGGGNTEAFF	TGTGCCAGCAGTGGGGGGGGGAACACTGAAGCTTTCTTT
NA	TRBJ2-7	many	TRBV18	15	CASSPVEGKVHEQYF	TGTGCCAGCTCACCAGTAGAGGGGAAGGTGCACGAGCAGTACTTC
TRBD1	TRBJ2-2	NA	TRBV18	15	CASSRDRASTGELFF	TGTGCCAGCTCACGAGACAGGGCGTCCACCGGGGAGCTGTTTTTT
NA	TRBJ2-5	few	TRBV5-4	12	CASSVGQETQYF	TGTGCCAGCAGCGTGGGGCAAGAGACCCAGTACTTC
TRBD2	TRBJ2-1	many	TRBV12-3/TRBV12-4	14	CATYSGSDYNEQFF	TGTGCCACCTATAGCGGGAGTGACTACAATGAGCAGTTCTTC
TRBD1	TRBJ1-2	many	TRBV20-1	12	CSASDRIYGYTF	TGCAGTGCTTCGGACAGGATCTATGGCTACACCTTC
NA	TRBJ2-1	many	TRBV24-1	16	CATSDWVGLDPNEQFF	TGTGCCACCAGTGATTGGGTAGGGCTAGATCCCAACGAGCAGTTCTTC
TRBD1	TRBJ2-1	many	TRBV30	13	CAWSTGQGNEQFF	TGTGCCTGGAGTACAGGACAGGGCAATGAGCAGTTCTTC
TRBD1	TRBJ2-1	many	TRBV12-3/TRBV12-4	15	CASSPGTASNNEQFF	TGTGCCAGCAGTCCCGGGACAGCTAGTAACAATGAGCAGTTCTTC
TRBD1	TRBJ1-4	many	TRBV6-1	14	CASSAGQPNEKLFF	TGTGCCAGCAGCGCGGGACAGCCTAATGAAAAACTGTTTTTT
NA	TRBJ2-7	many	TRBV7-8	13	CASTRDAPREQYF	TGTGCCAGCACCCGGGACGCCCCGCGCGAGCAGTACTTC
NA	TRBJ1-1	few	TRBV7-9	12	CASSLETGGAFF	TGTGCCAGCAGCTTAGAGACAGGAGGGGCTTTCTTT
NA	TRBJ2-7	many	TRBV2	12	CASSSQGYEQYF	TGTGCCAGCAGTTCACAGGGCTACGAGCAGTACTTC
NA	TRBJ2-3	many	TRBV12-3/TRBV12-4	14	CASSFTASTDTQYF	TGTGCCAGCAGTTTTACGGCGAGCACAGATACGCAGTATTTT
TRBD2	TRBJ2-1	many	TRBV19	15	CASNRPSGAVHEQFF	TGTGCCAGTAATAGACCTAGCGGGGCTGTCCATGAGCAGTTCTTC
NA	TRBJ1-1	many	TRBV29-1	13	CSVARQENTEAFF	TGCAGCGTTGCCAGACAGGAGAACACTGAAGCTTTCTTT
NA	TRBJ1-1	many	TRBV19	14	CASKPGSIVPEAFF	TGTGCCAGTAAACCGGGGTCGATCGTTCCTGAAGCTTTCTTT
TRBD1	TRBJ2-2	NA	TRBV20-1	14	CSANQGAYTGELFF	TGCAGTGCTAATCAGGGGGCGTACACCGGGGAGCTGTTTTTT
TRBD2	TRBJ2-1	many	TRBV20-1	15	CSASYLAGSYNEQFF	TGCAGTGCTAGCTACCTAGCGGGGTCCTACAATGAGCAGTTCTTC
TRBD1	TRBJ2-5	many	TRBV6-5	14	CASSYSDRDGTQYF	TGTGCCAGCAGTTACTCCGACAGGGATGGGACCCAGTACTTC
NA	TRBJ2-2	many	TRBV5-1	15	CASSLEGGRTGELFF	TGCGCCAGCAGCTTGGAAGGGGGAAGGACCGGGGAGCTGTTTTTT
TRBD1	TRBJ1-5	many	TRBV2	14	CASREDRGPQPQHF	TGTGCCAGCAGAGAAGACAGGGGTCCTCAGCCCCAGCATTTT
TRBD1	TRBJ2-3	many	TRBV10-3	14	CAISGQGGTDTQYF	TGTGCCATCAGTGGACAGGGAGGCACAGATACGCAGTATTTT
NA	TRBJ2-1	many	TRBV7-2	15	CASSPRDKVNNEQFF	TGTGCCAGCAGCCCCCGGGACAAGGTTAACAATGAGCAGTTCTTC
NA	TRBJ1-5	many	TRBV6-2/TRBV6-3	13	CASSYSRDQPQHF	TGTGCCAGCAGTTACAGCAGGGATCAGCCCCAGCATTTT
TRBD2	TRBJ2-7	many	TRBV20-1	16	CSARALKASGGYEQYF	TGCAGTGCTAGAGCTCTGAAGGCTAGCGGAGGATACGAGCAGTACTTC
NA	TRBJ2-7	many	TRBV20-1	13	CSARGGSSYEQYF	TGCAGTGCGAGGGGGGGGAGCTCCTACGAGCAGTACTTC
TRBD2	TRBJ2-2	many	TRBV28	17	CASSPSDREATTGELFF	TGTGCCAGCAGTCCATCTGACCGGGAGGCGACCACCGGGGAGCTGTTTTTT
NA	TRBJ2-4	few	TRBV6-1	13	CASKDRAKNIQYF	TGTGCCAGCAAGGACCGAGCCAAAAACATTCAGTACTTC
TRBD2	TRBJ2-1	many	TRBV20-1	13	CSARGLAGNEQFF	TGCAGTGCTAGAGGACTAGCGGGCAATGAGCAGTTCTTC
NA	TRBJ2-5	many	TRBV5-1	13	CASSLQGSGDQYF	TGCGCCAGCAGCTTACAAGGTTCGGGTGACCAGTACTTC
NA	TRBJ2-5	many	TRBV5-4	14	CASSPEAAQETQYF	TGTGCCAGCAGTCCAGAGGCAGCCCAAGAGACCCAGTACTTC
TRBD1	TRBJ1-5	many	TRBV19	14	CASSRDRVGQPQHF	TGTGCCAGTAGCAGGGACAGGGTCGGTCAGCCCCAGCATTTT
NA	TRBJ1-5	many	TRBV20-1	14	CSASGNSRNQPQHF	TGCAGTGCTAGCGGGAATTCTCGCAATCAGCCCCAGCATTTT
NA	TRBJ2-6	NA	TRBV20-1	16	CSAESGSVSGANVLTF	TGCAGTGCTGAATCCGGGAGTGTCTCTGGGGCCAACGTCCTGACTTTC
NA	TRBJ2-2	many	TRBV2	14	CASSNRVSTGELFF	TGTGCCAGCAGCAACAGGGTTTCCACCGGGGAGCTGTTTTTT
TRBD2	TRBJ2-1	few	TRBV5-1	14	CASTPQTAGDEQFF	TGCGCCAGCACCCCTCAAACAGCGGGAGATGAGCAGTTCTTC
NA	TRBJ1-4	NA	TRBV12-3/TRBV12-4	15	CASSSVTAPNEKLFF	TGTGCCAGCAGTTCCGTCACGGCTCCTAATGAAAAACTGTTTTTT
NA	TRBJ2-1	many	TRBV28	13	CASSLKGFDEQFF	TGTGCCAGCAGTTTGAAGGGTTTCGATGAGCAGTTCTTC